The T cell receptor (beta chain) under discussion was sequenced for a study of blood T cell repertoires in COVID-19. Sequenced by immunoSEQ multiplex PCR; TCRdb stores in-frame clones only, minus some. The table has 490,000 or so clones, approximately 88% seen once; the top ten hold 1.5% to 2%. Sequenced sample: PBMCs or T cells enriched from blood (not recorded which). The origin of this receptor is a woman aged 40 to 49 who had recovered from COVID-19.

The CDR3 sequence: CASSRVTDTQYF. The CDR3 DNA is TGCGCCAGCAGCCGGGTCACAGATACGCAGTATTTT. The chain recombines TRBV5-1 with TRBJ2-3; D is unclear. The V and J ends lost 4 bases and 2 bases respectively, with 5 bases between them. The CDR3 length is 12 residues. In germline, CDR1 is SGHRS, CDR2 YFSETQ.